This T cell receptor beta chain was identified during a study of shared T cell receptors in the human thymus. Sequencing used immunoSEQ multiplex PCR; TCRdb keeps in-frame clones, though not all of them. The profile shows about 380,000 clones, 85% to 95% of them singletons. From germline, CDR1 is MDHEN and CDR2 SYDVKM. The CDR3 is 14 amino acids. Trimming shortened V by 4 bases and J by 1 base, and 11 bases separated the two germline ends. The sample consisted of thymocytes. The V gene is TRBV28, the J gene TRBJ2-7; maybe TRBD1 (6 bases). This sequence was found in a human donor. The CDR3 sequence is CASSYTGFSYEQYF. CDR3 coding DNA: TGTGCCAGCAGTTACACAGGGTTTTCCTACGAGCAGTACTTC. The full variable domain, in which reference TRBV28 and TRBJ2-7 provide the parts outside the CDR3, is DVKVTQSSRYLVKRTGEKVFLECVQDMDHENMFWYRQDPGLGLRLIYFSYDVKMKEKGDIPEGYSVSREKKERFSLILESASTNQTSMYLCASSYTGFSYEQYFGPGTRLTVT.